This T cell receptor beta chain is drawn from a study of shared clonotypes between healthy human individuals. Across the study: Researchers assigned three CD4 naive, three CD4 memory, two CD8 naive and one CD8 memory plate to each donor.

Assay: immunoSEQ multiplex PCR; the TCRdb copy retains only in-frame clones and omits some. Here the sample spans roughly 650,000 clones, around 97% being singletons. CD45RA+ naive and CD45RA-negative memory subsets were separated from CD4+ cells. Trimming cost V 4 bases and J 7 bases, with 11 bases left between them. The germline gives CDR1 SQVTM, CDR2 ANQGSEA. This CDR3 comprises 12 residues. This sequence joins TRBV29-1 and TRBJ2-1; the D is unclear. The source of this sequence is a woman in her thirties in good health. The sequenced material came from naive CD4+ T cells sorted from blood. Subset reported: CD45RA+ positively selected. CDR3 residues: CSVGVTPNEQFF. CDR3 nucleotide sequence: TGCAGCGTTGGAGTAACTCCGAATGAGCAGTTCTTC.